The next 7 T cell receptor beta chains were all read from a single sample in a study of cytomegalovirus exposure and HLA in healthy donors (dated by TCRdb to 2017 to 2019). The library was built by means of the immunoSEQ multiplex PCR assay. This immuneACCESS table, as held by TCRdb, lists in-frame sequences with V and J called but not all clones. Of the missing ones, under half trace to an unresolved V gene in checked studies; the others have no known cause. This sample lists about 220,000 clones; around 90% were detected once. Of the sample, roughly 2.8% falls within the top ten clones. The sequenced sample was PBMCs. These receptors originate from a woman between 18 and 30 years old in good health and CMV-seronegative.

V is TRBV4-1 and J is TRBJ2-7; D is perhaps TRBD2 (6 bases). Germline V gene lookup returns CDR1 MGHRA and CDR2 YSYEKL. Deletions cut 1 base from V and 3 bases from J, with 19 bases between. This CDR3 region has 17 residues. The chain's CDR3 is CASSQGDSAGSRYEQYF. Written as DNA, the CDR3 is TGCGCCAGCAGCCAAGGGGACTCGGCAGGGAGTCGCTACGAGCAGTACTTC.

The V and J genes are TRBV27 and TRBJ2-2; unclear D gene. The CDR3 sequence is 17 residues long. Trimming pared 2 bases from V and 4 bases from J, leaving 17 bases between. Germline values: CDR1 MNHEY, CDR2 SMNVEV (reference sequence). The CDR3 spells CASSLSPRGGVTGELFF. The CDR3 DNA reads as TGTGCCAGCAGTTTAAGTCCCCGCGGCGGAGTCACCGGGGAGCTGTTTTTT.

J is TRBJ1-4 and V is TRBV10-3, with 7 bases identical to TRBD1. This CDR3 is built from 16 residues. Germline values: CDR1 ENHRY, CDR2 SYGVKD. V was clipped by 7 bases and J by 7 bases; unmatched bases: 15. The CDR3 here is CAITETHRGTGEKLFF. The CDR3 DNA follows: TGTGCCATCACGGAGACCCACAGGGGAACTGGTGAAAAACTGTTTTTT.

The V gene is TRBV28, the J gene TRBJ2-7; possible D gene TRBD1, 5 bases. V was trimmed by 2 bases and J by 5 bases, leaving 13 bases between them. The CDR3 spans 14 residues. Per the germline V gene, CDR1 is MDHEN and CDR2 is SYDVKM. CDR3 in amino acids: CASSLVLSRDEQYF. The CDR3 coding sequence is TGTGCCAGCAGTTTAGTGCTGAGCAGGGACGAGCAGTACTTC.

The V call is TRBV15, the J call TRBJ2-1, with 8 nucleotides matching TRBD2. Germline V lookup: CDR1 LNHNV, CDR2 YYDKDF (reference sequence). V was pared by 0 bases and J by 6 bases, with 13 bases of the junction left unmatched. The CDR3 is 18 residues long. The CDR3 region is CATSRDLRFGRAINEQFF. In DNA form, the CDR3 reads TGTGCCACCAGCAGAGATCTTAGGTTCGGGAGGGCCATCAATGAGCAGTTCTTC.

The gene calls are TRBV7-9 and TRBJ1-1, with TRBD1 matching 8 bases. V lost 1 base and J lost 10; bases outside the gene matches: 8. From germline, CDR1 is SEHNR and CDR2 FQNEAQ (reference sequence). CDR3 size: 14 residues. The CDR3 sequence is CASSLETGERGAFF. The CDR3 nucleotides read TGTGCCAGCAGCTTAGAGACAGGGGAACGGGGAGCTTTCTTT.

The chain uses TRBV10-2 and TRBJ2-1; the match to TRBD1 covers 11 bases. Germline loops: CDR1 WSHSY, CDR2 SAAADI. With 1 base clipped from V and 10 bases from J, the junction kept 9 bases outside the gene matches. The CDR3 length is 16 residues. CDR3 sequence reads: CASSELGTGGRVEQFF. In DNA, the CDR3 is TGCGCCAGCAGTGAGTTGGGGACAGGGGGTCGGGTGGAGCAGTTCTTC.